These 18 T cell receptor beta chains were sequenced from one sample in a study of CD8 T cells in Susac syndrome. Reverse transcription of about 0.5 to 1 ug RNA used random hexamers. TCRdb recomputed calls from the immunoSEQ multiplex PCR reads with MiXCR, one row per CDR3 protein. The sample has 150,000 or so distinct CDR3 sequences, 95% seen once. The material sequenced was CD4+ T cells from PBMCs. These receptors came from a human donor with Susac syndrome.

This rearrangement joins TRBV7-2 to TRBJ2-7; 8 positions match TRBD2. Germline values: CDR1 SGHTA, CDR2 FQGNSA. V lost 5 bases to trimming and J lost 4 bases; unmatched junction nucleotides: 10. The CDR3 has 15 residues. CDR3 amino acids: CASSLESGGGYEQYF. DNA for the CDR3: TGTGCCAGCAGCCTTGAGAGCGGGGGAGGTTACGAGCAGTACTTC. Based on the CDR3 plus reference TRBV7-2 and TRBJ2-7, the full variable domain is GAGVSQSPSNKVTEKGKDVELRCDPISGHTALYWYRQSLGQGLEFLIYFQGNSAPDKSGLPSDRFSAERTGGSVSTLTIQRTQQEDSAVYLCASSLESGGGYEQYFGPGTRLTVT.

The chain uses TRBV29-1 and TRBJ2-7, with D perhaps given as TRBD1 or TRBD2 (8 bases each). V lost 7 bases and J lost 13, with 23 bases in between. The CDR3 runs to 12 residues. Germline V lookup: CDR1 SQVTM, CDR2 ANQGSEA. In DNA, the CDR3 is TGCAGCGGCACCGGGGGGGACAGGCGCCGTTACTTC. Residues: CSGTGGDRRRYF.

V is TRBV18 and J is TRBJ1-2, with D uncertain. V lost 1 base and J lost 7, with 7 bases in between. The CDR3 covers 12 residues. Per germline, CDR1 KGHSH and CDR2 LQKENI. CDR3 sequence (DNA): TGTGCCAGCTCACCACTTATCGGTGGCTACACCTTC. Amino acids: CASSPLIGGYTF.

The count of this clonotype is one. The rearrangement links TRBV19 to TRBJ2-1; D might be TRBD2 (6 bases). The CDR3 runs 15 residues. V lost 4 bases to trimming and J lost 0 bases, with 10 bases between them. The germline V gene has CDR1 LNHDA and CDR2 SQIVND (reference sequence). CDR3 region: CASSTGGFSYNEQFF. The CDR3 bases are TGTGCCAGTAGTACCGGGGGATTCTCCTACAATGAGCAGTTCTTC.

This clonotype was recorded once. CDR3 in DNA: TGTGCCAGCAGTGAATACGGACTAGCGGGGGGGAAAGATACGCAGTATTTT. It is translated as CASSEYGLAGGKDTQYF. The rearrangement links TRBV25-1 to TRBJ2-3; 15 positions agree with TRBD2. The CDR3 is 17 residues long. The V gene end was trimmed by 0 bases and the J gene end by 5 bases; junction bases not matched to a gene: 3. Looked up from germline, CDR1 is MGHDK and CDR2 is SYGVNS.

This chain links TRBV5-1 with TRBJ1-5; 7 bases are shared with TRBD1. This CDR3 has 16 residues. J gave up 6 bases and V 0 bases, and 9 bases lay outside the gene matches. Germline V gene lookup returns CDR1 SGHRS and CDR2 YFSETQ. The CDR3 coding sequence is TGCGCCAGCAGCTTGGATCCCAGGGGGATGGGTCAGCCCCAGCATTTT. Protein sequence: CASSLDPRGMGQPQHF.

The chain recombines TRBV5-4 with TRBJ2-5, with D tentatively TRBD1 (5 bases). The CDR3 loop spans 16 amino acids. The V end was cut by 5 bases, the J end by 1 base, with 18 bases between. The germline CDR1 and CDR2 sequences are SGHNT and YYREEE (reference sequence). The CDR3 DNA sequence: TGTGCCAGCAGTCCCCAGGGCAGGTTGACCCAAGAGACCCAGTACTTC. It specifies CASSPQGRLTQETQYF.

This clonotype was seen only once. The V gene is TRBV11-2, the J gene TRBJ2-3; TRBD1 is a possible D gene (5 bases). Trimming took off 1 base at V and 4 bases at J, with 15 bases between the two ends. This CDR3 region has 16 residues. CDR1 and CDR2 from the germline V gene are SGHAT and FQNNGV. CDR3: CASSLGTEVRADTQYF. The DNA of the CDR3 is TGTGCCAGCAGCTTAGGGACCGAGGTCAGGGCAGATACGCAGTATTTT.

V and J are TRBV5-1 and TRBJ2-1; 8 bases agree with TRBD2. This CDR3 comprises 15 residues. Germline loops: CDR1 SGHRS, CDR2 YFSETQ. The trim removed 5 bases at V and 8 bases at J, leaving 12 bases unmatched. CDR3 coding DNA: TGCGCCAGCAGACCAGGGTCGGGGGGGGCCGATGAGCAGTTCTTC. It specifies CASRPGSGGADEQFF.

The CDR3 bases are TGTGCCAGCAGTGAGGCCTCGCGGGGTACGCAGTATTTT. Translating it yields CASSEASRGTQYF. The rearrangement links TRBV6-4 to TRBJ2-3, with D possibly matching TRBD2 (6 bases). The CDR3 consists of 13 residues. Per germline, CDR1 MRHNA and CDR2 SNTAGT. V was cut by 3 bases and J by 8 bases, with 12 bases left in between.

V gene TRBV3-1 combines with J gene TRBJ1-2; 7 bases align to TRBD1. V shed 0 bases, J shed 8 bases, and the junction held 15 bases outside the gene matches. Germline CDR1 and CDR2: LGHDT and YNNKEL (reference sequence). This CDR3 spans 17 amino acids. CDR3 region: CASSQEPRGRFMLGYTF. The CDR3, as DNA: TGTGCCAGCAGCCAAGAGCCGAGGGGGCGGTTTATGCTCGGCTACACCTTC. Based on the CDR3 plus reference TRBV3-1 and TRBJ1-2, the full variable domain is DTAVSQTPKYLVTQMGNDKSIKCEQNLGHDTMYWYKQDSKKFLKIMFSYNNKELIINETVPNRFSPKSPDKAHLNLHINSLELGDSAVYFCASSQEPRGRFMLGYTFGSGTRLTVV.

This clonotype showed up just a few times. This sequence joins TRBV5-4 and TRBJ1-1, with D perhaps TRBD1 (5 bases). Per the germline V gene, CDR1 is SGHNT and CDR2 is YYREEE (reference sequence). This CDR3 spans 15 amino acids. Trimming removed 0 bases from V and 2 bases from J, with 11 bases in between. In DNA, the CDR3 is TGTGCCAGCAGCTTGGCCCAGGGACTTAACACTGAAGCTTTCTTT. Translating gives CASSLAQGLNTEAFF. Looking up the rest from reference TRBV5-4 and TRBJ1-1 gives the full variable domain: ETGVTQSPTHLIKTRGQQVTLRCSSQSGHNTVSWYQQALGQGPQFIFQYYREEENGRGNFPPRFSGLQFPNYSSELNVNALELDDSALYLCASSLAQGLNTEAFFGQGTRLTVV.

This clonotype was seen only once. CDR3 sequence: CASSQDLNRGLNNSPLHF. CDR3 sequence (DNA): TGCGCCAGCAGCCAAGATCTTAACAGGGGGCTCAATAATTCACCCCTCCACTTT. The chain couples TRBV4-3 to TRBJ1-6; 9 bases line up with TRBD1. The CDR3 sequence is 18 residues long. From germline, CDR1 is LGHNA and CDR2 YSLEER. J gave up 5 bases and V 0 bases, and 8 bases lay outside the gene matches.

The V and J genes are TRBV4-1 and TRBJ2-7; 11 bases are shared with TRBD1. Trimming took 6 bases from V and 6 from J; bases not matched to a gene: 4. CDR1 MGHRA and CDR2 YSYEKL come from the germline V gene. CDR3 length: 13 amino acids. The CDR3 sequence: CASRRDRGTEQYF. CDR3 bases: TGCGCCAGCAGACGGGACAGGGGGACCGAGCAGTACTTC.

The genes are TRBV4-3 and TRBJ2-7, with a possible D match to TRBD2 (7 bases). There are 14 residues in the CDR3. Germline assignment: CDR1 LGHNA and CDR2 YSLEER. Deletions cut 4 bases from V and 4 bases from J, with 14 bases between. DNA for the CDR3: TGCGCCAGCAGCCGTGGGGGGGGCGCTTACGAGCAGTACTTC. This translates into CASSRGGGAYEQYF.

The genes are TRBV18 and TRBJ2-6; possibly TRBD2 for D (5 bases). CDR1 is KGHSH, CDR2 LQKENI, per germline. The CDR3 is 15 residues long. Trimming removed 6 bases at V and 2 bases at J, with 11 bases between. The CDR3 region has the DNA TGTGCCAGCTCTCCCATCGGGACTGGGGCCAACGTCCTGACTTTC. Translation: CASSPIGTGANVLTF.

The CDR3 DNA reads TGCAGTGCTAGTATCACCCAAGAGACCCAGTACTTC. It encodes CSASITQETQYF. The rearrangement links TRBV20-1 to TRBJ2-5, with D unresolved. This CDR3 is 12 amino acids long. Trimming left V 3 bases short and J 1 base short, with 6 bases between. The germline CDR1 and CDR2 sequences are DFQATT and SNEGSKA (reference sequence).

The V call is TRBV9, the J call TRBJ2-1, with D uncertain. This CDR3 is built from 12 residues. Trimming took off 0 bases at V and 9 bases at J, with 7 bases between the two ends. Germline CDR1 reads SGDLS; CDR2 reads YYNGEE. The CDR3 DNA reads TGTGCCAGCAGCGTAGCTGAAGCTGAGCAGTTCTTC. Its protein is CASSVAEAEQFF.